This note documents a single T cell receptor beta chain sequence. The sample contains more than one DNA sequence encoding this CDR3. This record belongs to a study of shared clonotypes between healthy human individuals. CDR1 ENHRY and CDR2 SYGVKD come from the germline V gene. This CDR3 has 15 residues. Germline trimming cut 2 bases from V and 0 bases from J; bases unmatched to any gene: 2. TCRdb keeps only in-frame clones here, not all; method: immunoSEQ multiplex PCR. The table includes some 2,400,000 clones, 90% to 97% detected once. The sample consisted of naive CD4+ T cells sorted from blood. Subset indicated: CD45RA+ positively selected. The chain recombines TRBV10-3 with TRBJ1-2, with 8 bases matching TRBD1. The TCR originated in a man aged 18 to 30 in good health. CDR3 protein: CAISEGQGPNYGYTF. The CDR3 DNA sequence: TGTGCCATCAGTGAGGGACAGGGCCCTAACTATGGCTACACCTTC.